The 10 T cell receptor beta chains in this list originate from one sample, sequenced in a study of shared clonotypes between healthy human individuals. The table came from immunoSEQ multiplex PCR; TCRdb's copy has only in-frame clones and leaves some out. The sample records about 1 million clones, approximately 76% being singletons. Sequencing used memory CD4+ T cells sorted from blood. Subset in this sample: CD45RA-negative fraction. These receptors originate from a man younger than 35 in good health.

Concerning this clone itself: In the same sample, other DNA sequences code for this CDR3. The chain links TRBV7-6 to TRBJ2-3; D perhaps matches TRBD2 (7 bases). The length of the CDR3 is 14 residues. Germline CDR1 reads SGHVS; CDR2 reads FNYEAQ. V was pared by 5 bases and J by 4 bases, with 13 bases between. This chain's CDR3 is CASSRTGGPDTQYF. The CDR3 bases are TGTGCCAGCAGCCGGACCGGGGGGCCAGATACGCAGTATTTT. The entire variable domain, with the rest obtained from reference TRBV7-6 and TRBJ2-3, is as follows: GAGVSQSPRYKVTKRGQDVALRCDPISGHVSLYWYRQALGQGPEFLTYFNYEAQQDKSGLPNDRFSAERPEGSISTLTIQRTEQRDSAMYRCASSRTGGPDTQYFGPGTRLTVL.

The rearrangement uses TRBV18 and TRBJ1-1; D is unresolved. The CDR3 sequence is 13 residues long. Germline lookup yields CDR1 KGHSH and CDR2 LQKENI. Deletions cut 4 bases from V and 3 bases from J, with 9 bases between. CDR3 sequence (DNA): TGTGCCAGCTCACTAACCCGGGACACTGAAGCTTTCTTT. It specifies CASSLTRDTEAFF.

This chain links TRBV11-2 with TRBJ1-1; D call uncertain. The CDR3 is 16 amino acids. Per the germline V gene, CDR1 is SGHAT and CDR2 is FQNNGV. V was shortened by 0 bases and J by 4 bases, with 15 bases between the two germline ends. The CDR3 sequence: CASSLERPVSGTEAFF. CDR3 nucleotide sequence: TGTGCCAGCAGCTTAGAACGACCAGTCAGCGGCACTGAAGCTTTCTTT.

This clone was observed a few times. V is TRBV7-9 and J is TRBJ2-1; TRBD1 matches at 8 bases. The germline V gene has CDR1 SEHNR and CDR2 FQNEAQ (reference sequence). The CDR3 totals 13 residues. V shed 6 bases and J 3 bases; nucleotides not matched to a gene: 1. The CDR3 loop is CASRGQGYNEQFF. Written as DNA, the CDR3 is TGTGCCAGCAGAGGACAGGGCTACAATGAGCAGTTCTTC.

As to this clone: At one end, the junction sequence differs from germline, possibly due to a read error. The genes are TRBV2 and TRBJ2-7; D possibly corresponds to TRBD1 (5 bases). The CDR3 extends over 11 amino acids. Germline CDR1 SNHLY, CDR2 FYNNEI. The CDR3 reads CASTLGAAEIF. In DNA form, the CDR3 reads TGTGCCAGCACCCTTGGGGCCGCCGAGATCTTC.

About this clone: This sample includes further DNA sequences coding for the same CDR3. This chain joins TRBV28 and TRBJ1-2; 7 bases are shared with TRBD1. V was pared by 3 bases and J by 8 bases, with 6 bases of the junction left unmatched. CDR1 MDHEN and CDR2 SYDVKM come from the germline V gene. This CDR3 is 13 amino acids long. CDR3 loop: CASSLLGGYGYTF. The CDR3 bases are TGTGCCAGCAGTTTGTTAGGGGGCTACGGCTACACCTTC.

This clone was counted only a few times. The CDR3 is CASSAPGTGFEKLFF. For the CDR3, the DNA is TGTGCCAGCAGCGCTCCCGGGACAGGCTTTGAAAAACTGTTTTTT. The genes are TRBV9 and TRBJ1-4, with TRBD1 matching over 8 bases. The ends lost 3 bases at V and 7 bases at J; junction bases unmatched: 8. CDR1 and CDR2 (germline): SGDLS, YYNGEE. The CDR3 is 15 residues long.

This rearrangement joins TRBV19 to TRBJ1-4; no clear D. Trimming left V 3 bases short and J 4 bases short, with 9 bases between. In germline, CDR1 is LNHDA, CDR2 SQIVND (reference sequence). The CDR3 is 14 amino acids. The CDR3 sequence is CASSIRPVNEKLFF. The CDR3 coding sequence is TGTGCCAGTAGTATCCGGCCAGTTAATGAAAAACTGTTTTTT.

The chain joins TRBV28 to TRBJ1-2, with 7 bases lining up with TRBD1. The trim removed 6 bases at V and 4 bases at J, leaving 8 bases unmatched. The CDR3 loop spans 14 amino acids. Germline values: CDR1 MDHEN, CDR2 SYDVKM. In DNA, the CDR3 is TGTGCCAGCAGGCTACAGGGGTCCAGCTATGGCTACACCTTC. It encodes CASRLQGSSYGYTF.

In its sample, this clone was seen many times. This rearrangement joins TRBV7-9 to TRBJ1-1; 8 nucleotides agree with TRBD1. This CDR3 has 13 amino acids. Germline V gives CDR1 SEHNR, CDR2 FQNEAQ (reference sequence). Trimming at V came to 5 bases and at J to 10 bases, leaving 9 bases not matched to a gene. The CDR3 is CASSTRDRISAFF. The CDR3 DNA sequence: TGTGCCAGCAGCACCCGGGACAGGATTTCAGCTTTCTTT. Variable domain in full (rest from reference TRBV7-9 and TRBJ1-1): DTGVSQNPRHKITKRGQNVTFRCDPISEHNRLYWYRQTLGQGPEFLTYFQNEAQLEKSRLLSDRFSAERPKGSFSTLEIQRTEQGDSAMYLCASSTRDRISAFFGQGTRLTVV.